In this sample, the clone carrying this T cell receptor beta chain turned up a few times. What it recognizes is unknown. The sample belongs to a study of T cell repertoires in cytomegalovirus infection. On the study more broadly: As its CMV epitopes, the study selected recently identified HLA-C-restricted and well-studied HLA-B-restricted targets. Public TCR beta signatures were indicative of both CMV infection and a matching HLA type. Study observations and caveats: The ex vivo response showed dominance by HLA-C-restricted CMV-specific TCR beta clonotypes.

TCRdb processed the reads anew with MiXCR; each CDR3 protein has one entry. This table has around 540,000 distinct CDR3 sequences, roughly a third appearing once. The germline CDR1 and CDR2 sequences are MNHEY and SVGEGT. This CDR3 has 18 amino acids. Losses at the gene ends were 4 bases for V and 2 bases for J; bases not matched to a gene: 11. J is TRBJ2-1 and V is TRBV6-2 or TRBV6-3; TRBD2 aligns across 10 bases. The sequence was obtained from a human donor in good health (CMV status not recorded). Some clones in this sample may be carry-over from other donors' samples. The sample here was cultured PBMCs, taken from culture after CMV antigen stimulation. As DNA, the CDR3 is TGTGCCAGCAGTTTAGTCCCGGGACTAGCGAGACCCTACAATGAGCAGTTCTTC. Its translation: CASSLVPGLARPYNEQFF.